This entry concerns a single T cell receptor (beta chain). The target antigen is unknown. Germline V gene sequence: CDR1 MDHEN, CDR2 SYDVKM. J lost 0 bases, V lost 5 bases, and 9 bases had no gene match. CDR3 length: 17 amino acids. This specimen belongs to a study of T cells after yellow fever vaccination. Study outcomes and limitations: Clonotypes found in both CD4 and CD8 compartments made up a small share.

Conversion of TCR transcripts into cDNA relied on 5'RACE template switching, which added a universal primer site and UMIs. TCRdb re-derived calls from the 5' RACE reads in MiXCR, one entry per CDR3 protein. The repertoire holds some 560,000 distinct CDR3 sequences, around 21% seen once, with roughly an eighth in the top ten. The receptor's source is a man aged 25-45 years who received the YFV17D yellow fever vaccine. The specimen comprised PBMCs, sampled 15 days after the yellow fever booster vaccination. This chain connects TRBV28 to TRBJ2-1; 8 bases are a match to TRBD2. The DNA for the CDR3 is TGTGCCAGCAGTACCTCTAGCGGGCGGAGCTCCTACAATGAGCAGTTCTTC. The encoded protein is CASSTSSGRSSYNEQFF. Variable domain in full (rest from reference TRBV28 and TRBJ2-1): DVKVTQSSRYLVKRTGEKVFLECVQDMDHENMFWYRQDPGLGLRLIYFSYDVKMKEKGDIPEGYSVSREKKERFSLILESASTNQTSMYLCASSTSSGRSSYNEQFFGPGTRLTVL.